This TCR beta chain was retrieved from a study of neurological immune-mediated disorders. Study information: Relapsing-remitting patients made up most of the roughly 35 multiple sclerosis patients, and secondary progressive patients made up 3.

Each CDR3 protein gets one entry after TCRdb re-called the 5' RACE reads with MiXCR. The table includes under 75,000 distinct CDR3 sequences, around 5% detected once. V lost 1 base, J lost 8 bases, and 15 bases lay in between. CDR1 is SGHRS, CDR2 YFSETQ, per germline. The length of the CDR3 is 14 residues. This clonotype was observed at least ten times. The sequenced sample was PBMCs. The rearrangement links TRBV5-1 to TRBJ1-2; D is perhaps TRBD1 (6 bases). The source of this sequence is a human donor with multiple sclerosis. The donor label of this sample is uncertain. CDR3 DNA sequence: TGCGCCAGCAGCTTGAACCCGCAGGGGTACGGCTACACCTTC. Protein product: CASSLNPQGYGYTF.